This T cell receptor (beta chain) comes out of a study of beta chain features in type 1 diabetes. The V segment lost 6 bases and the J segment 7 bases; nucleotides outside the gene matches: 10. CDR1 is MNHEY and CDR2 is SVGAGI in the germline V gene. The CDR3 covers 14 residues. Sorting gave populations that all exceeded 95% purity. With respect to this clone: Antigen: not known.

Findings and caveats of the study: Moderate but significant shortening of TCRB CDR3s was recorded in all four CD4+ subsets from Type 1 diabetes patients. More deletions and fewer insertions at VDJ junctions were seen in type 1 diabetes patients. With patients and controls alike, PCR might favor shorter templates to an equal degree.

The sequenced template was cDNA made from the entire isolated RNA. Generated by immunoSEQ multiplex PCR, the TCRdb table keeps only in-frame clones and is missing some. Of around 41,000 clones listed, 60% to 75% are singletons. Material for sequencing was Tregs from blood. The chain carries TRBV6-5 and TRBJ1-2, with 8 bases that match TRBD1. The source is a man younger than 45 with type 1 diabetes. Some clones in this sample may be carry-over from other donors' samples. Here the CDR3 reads CASSQGQGTSGYTF. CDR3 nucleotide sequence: TGTGCCAGCAGCCAAGGACAGGGAACGAGTGGCTACACCTTC.